Listed below are T cell receptor beta chains from one sample, sequenced in a study of T cells in narcolepsy. The method was immunoSEQ multiplex PCR; TCRdb's version includes in-frame clones alone and lacks a portion of them. Here the sample spans 20,000 to 25,000 clones, 84% being singletons. The sequenced sample was CD45RA- memory CD4+ T cells from PBMCs. The receptors here all came from a human donor with narcolepsy. The CDR3 runs from the conserved cysteine through the conserved F or W. The D gene is left open where the match is weak. Clone size appears in some rows only: once, few, many, or a class for an expanded clone.

>TRBV19|NA|TRBJ2-5|NA
TGTGCCAGTAGTATAGATGGGTGGGAGACCCAGTACTTC
CASSIDGWETQYF
>TRBV9|TRBD1|TRBJ2-3|once
TGTGCCAGCAGCGTAGGCGGACAGGGGGCAGATACGCAGTATTTT
CASSVGGQGADTQYF
>TRBV27|TRBD2|TRBJ2-1|once
TGTGCCAGCAGTTTACTAAAGTGGGGACTAGCGGGAGGCAATGAGCAGTTCTTC
CASSLLKWGLAGGNEQFF
>TRBV19|TRBD2|TRBJ2-7|NA
TGTGCCAGTAGTAGGACTAGCGGGGCCTACGAGCAGTACTTC
CASSRTSGAYEQYF
>TRBV7-7|TRBD2|TRBJ2-5|NA
TGTGCCAGCAGCTTAAGGACTAGCGGAGAGACCCAGTACTTC
CASSLRTSGETQYF
>TRBV7-8|TRBD2|TRBJ2-3|NA
TGTGCCAGCAGCTTAGACGCGGGACTAGCTAGAGATACGCAGTATTTT
CASSLDAGLARDTQYF
>TRBV7-2|TRBD2|TRBJ2-5|NA
TGTGCCAGCAGCTTTGGCCCCGGGACTAGCGAGGCCCAGTACTTC
CASSFGPGTSEAQYF
>TRBV5-1|NA|TRBJ1-3|NA
TGCGCCAGCAGCTCTTCGGGCTCTGGAAACACCATATATTTT
CASSSSGSGNTIYF
>TRBV9|NA|TRBJ2-4|NA
TGTGCCAGCAGCGTAGGACAGGACGACATTCAGTACTTC
CASSVGQDDIQYF
>TRBV9|TRBD2|TRBJ2-5|NA
TGTACCAGCAGCGTAGAGGGACTAGCGGGTGAGACCCAGTACTTC
CTSSVEGLAGETQYF
>TRBV18|NA|TRBJ2-1|NA
TGTGCCAGCTCACCAACGACAGGCGACTACAATGAGCAGTTCTTC
CASSPTTGDYNEQFF
>TRBV28|NA|TRBJ1-6|NA
TGTGCCAGCAGTTTTGTCGGGCCCCGGGCCGTCCCCCTCCACTTT
CASSFVGPRAVPLHF
>TRBV11-3|TRBD1|TRBJ2-7|NA
TGTGCCAGCAGCTTGCAGGGGACAGGCCCCTACGAGCAGTACTTC
CASSLQGTGPYEQYF
>TRBV6-5|TRBD2|TRBJ2-1|NA
TGTGCCAGCAGTTACTCGTCTAGCGGGGCATACAATGAGCAGTTCTTC
CASSYSSSGAYNEQFF
>TRBV19|NA|TRBJ1-3|few
TGTGCCAGTAGCATCGGCCGAACAGGGACCGGCATCACCATATATTTT
CASSIGRTGTGITIYF
>TRBV4-2|NA|TRBJ2-1|NA
TGTGCCAGCAGCCAAGAAATAGGCGGGGCCGCCTACAATGAGCAGTTCTTC
CASSQEIGGAAYNEQFF
>TRBV2|TRBD2|TRBJ2-1|once
TGTGCCAGCAGGCGGGAGCAGGTCTACAATGAGCAGTTCTTC
CASRREQVYNEQFF
>TRBV4-1|TRBD1|TRBJ2-3|NA
TGCGCCAGCAGCCAAGAGGACAGGAACACAGATACGCAGTATTTT
CASSQEDRNTDTQYF
>TRBV2|NA|TRBJ1-6|NA
TGTGCCAGCAGCCCGACCCCCCTGATCAATTCACCCCTCCACTTT
CASSPTPLINSPLHF
>TRBV28|NA|TRBJ1-3|NA
TGTGCCAGCAGTTCCCCAACGCTTGTCCGAAACACCATATATTTT
CASSSPTLVRNTIYF
>TRBV19|TRBD2|TRBJ2-6|NA
TGTGCCACCCGGGACTATAGCTCTGGGGCCAACGTCCTGACTTTC
CATRDYSSGANVLTF
>TRBV20-1|NA|TRBJ1-2|NA
TGCAGTGCCGGACGCCCCAACGGCTACACCTTC
CSAGRPNGYTF
>TRBV7-8|NA|TRBJ2-1|NA
TGTGCCAGCAGCTCCTCACCTAGGGCTTTAAATGAGCAGTTCTTC
CASSSSPRALNEQFF
>TRBV6-5|NA|TRBJ1-1|NA
TGTGCCAGCAGTTTCCTGAGTCAAGCTTTCTTT
CASSFLSQAFF
>TRBV11-3|TRBD1|TRBJ2-7|NA
TGTGCCAGCAGCCCTCGACAGGGGGCCTACGAGCAGTACTTC
CASSPRQGAYEQYF
>TRBV28|NA|TRBJ2-7|NA
TGTGCCAGCACGGGCTCATGGGACGAGCAGTACTTC
CASTGSWDEQYF
>TRBV7-2|NA|TRBJ2-7|NA
TGTGCCAGCAGCTTAATCTACGAGCAGTACTTC
CASSLIYEQYF
>TRBV6-5|NA|TRBJ1-2|NA
TGTGCCAGCAGCCAGTGGAGGACTCACTATGGCTACACCTTC
CASSQWRTHYGYTF
>TRBV25-1|NA|TRBJ1-2|NA
TGTGCCAGCAGTGGCGGACAGATCTATGGCTACACCTTC
CASSGGQIYGYTF
>TRBV18|NA|TRBJ1-6|NA
TGTGCCAGCTCACCAGGGTATAATTCACCCCTCCACTTT
CASSPGYNSPLHF
>TRBV5-6|NA|TRBJ1-1|NA
TGTGCCAGCAGCTTTGAGGACAGTAACACTGAAGCTTTCTTT
CASSFEDSNTEAFF
>TRBV28|NA|TRBJ1-1|NA
TGTGCCAGCACCGTAGCGGGGAACACTGAAGCTTTCTTT
CASTVAGNTEAFF
>TRBV28|TRBD2|TRBJ2-5|NA
TGTGCCAGCAGTCCTCGACTAGCGGGAGGTTCAGAGACCCAGTACTTC
CASSPRLAGGSETQYF
>TRBV6-5|NA|TRBJ1-2|NA
TGTGCCAGCAGTTCGGAAGGTACAGGTTATGGCTACACCTTC
CASSSEGTGYGYTF
>TRBV6-1|NA|TRBJ1-1|NA
TGTGCCAGCAGTGTGAAGGGTAACACTGAAGCTTTCTTT
CASSVKGNTEAFF
>TRBV6-5|TRBD1|TRBJ1-2|NA
TGTGCCAGCAGCCCGACAGGGAACTATGGCTACACCTTC
CASSPTGNYGYTF
>TRBV7-9|NA|TRBJ2-3|NA
TGTGCCAGCAGCCCCCAAGATACGCAGTATTTT
CASSPQDTQYF
>TRBV2|TRBD2|TRBJ2-3|once
TGTGCCAGCAGTGAGGCGGGAGGAGATACGCAGTATTTT
CASSEAGGDTQYF